These 24 T cell receptor beta chains share one sample of origin, sequenced in a study of T cell responses to AZD1222 COVID-19 vaccine. Profiled with immunoSEQ multiplex PCR; TCRdb holds only in-frame clones, not every one. The sample includes about 170,000 clones, roughly nine tenths of them seen just once. Source: peripheral blood, taken 28 days after the second AZD1222 dose. All receptors derive from an adult who received the AZD1222 COVID-19 vaccine.

The chain links TRBV3-1 (or the pseudogene TRBV3-2) to TRBJ2-1, with 7 bases that match TRBD2. Germline V gene lookup returns CDR1 LGHDT and CDR2 YNNKEL (reference sequence). With V trimmed by 2 bases and J by 9 bases, 7 bases remained unmatched. CDR3 length equals 14 residues. DNA of the CDR3: TGTGCCAGCAGCCAACCTCCGACTAGCCGTGAGCAGTTCTTC. Translation: CASSQPPTSREQFF.

The CDR3 nucleotides are TGTGCCTGGAGTTCTGGACGGACCGCTAACTATGGCTACACCTTC. The encoded protein is CAWSSGRTANYGYTF. The chain recombines TRBV30 with TRBJ1-2; no clear D gene. The length of the CDR3 is 15 residues. Looked up from germline, CDR1 is GTSNPN and CDR2 is SVGIG (reference sequence). V lost 2 bases and J lost 0, with 13 bases in between.

The J gene is TRBJ2-3, the V gene TRBV7-9; a weak D match, TRBD1 (5 bases). The CDR3 totals 15 residues. V lost 4 bases to trimming and J lost 4 bases, with 15 bases between them. The germline V gene has CDR1 SEHNR and CDR2 FQNEAQ (reference sequence). The CDR3 region has the DNA TGTGCCAGCAGCTCCGCTGAAAGACAGCCAGATACGCAGTATTTT. It codes for CASSSAERQPDTQYF.

The rearrangement uses TRBV5-1 and TRBJ1-4; D is uncertain. CDR1 and CDR2 (germline): SGHRS, YFSETQ. This CDR3 region has 13 residues. Trimming shortened V by 4 bases and J by 0 bases, and 4 bases separated the two germline ends. In DNA form, the CDR3 reads TGCGCCAGCAGCCCTGCAACTAATGAAAAACTGTTTTTT. It yields the protein CASSPATNEKLFF.

The chain is built from TRBV5-1 and TRBJ1-2; 11 nucleotides match TRBD1. The CDR3 is 14 residues long. In germline, CDR1 is SGHRS, CDR2 YFSETQ. Trimming cost V 3 bases and J 3 bases; bases outside gene matches: 1. The CDR3 DNA reads as TGCGCCAGCAGCTCGGGACAGGGGGACTATGGCTACACCTTC. Translating it yields CASSSGQGDYGYTF. The whole variable domain, filled in from reference TRBV5-1 and TRBJ1-2, reads KAGVTQTPRYLIKTRGQQVTLSCSPISGHRSVSWYQQTPGQGLQFLFEYFSETQRNKGNFPGRFSGRQFSNSRSEMNVSTLELGDSALYLCASSSGQGDYGYTFGSGTRLTVV.

The table lists this clone with a count of one. V usage is TRBV9 and J usage is TRBJ2-5, with TRBD2 identical over 7 bases. V lost 6 bases to trimming and J lost 5 bases; unmatched junction nucleotides: 7. CDR1 and CDR2 (germline): SGDLS, YYNGEE. The CDR3 length is 13 residues. CDR3 sequence (DNA): TGTGCCAGCACGGTGAAGGGAGGGGAGACCCAGTACTTC. Translated, it gives CASTVKGGETQYF.

In its sample, this clone was seen once. The chain carries TRBV6-1 and TRBJ1-2; TRBD1 matches at 7 bases. V dropped 1 base and J dropped 7; count of bases not matched to a gene: 6. CDR1 and CDR2 (germline): MNHNS, SASEGT. The CDR3 is made up of 14 amino acids. For the CDR3, the DNA is TGTGCCAGCAGTGAAGATCACAGGGGATCTGGCTACACCTTC. It encodes CASSEDHRGSGYTF.

The V call is TRBV5-4, the J call TRBJ1-1, with D uncertain. V was shortened by 7 bases and J by 4 bases, with 17 bases between the two germline ends. The germline gives CDR1 SGHNT, CDR2 YYREEE (reference sequence). CDR3 size: 14 residues. The CDR3 loop reads CASLDPSSRTEAFF. The CDR3 bases are TGTGCCAGCCTGGACCCTTCGTCTCGCACTGAAGCTTTCTTT. Filled out from reference TRBV5-4 and TRBJ1-1, the complete variable domain reads ETGVTQSPTHLIKTRGQQVTLRCSSQSGHNTVSWYQQALGQGPQFIFQYYREEENGRGNFPPRFSGLQFPNYSSELNVNALELDDSALYLCASLDPSSRTEAFFGQGTRLTVV.

J is TRBJ2-3 and V is TRBV4-1; tentatively, D is TRBD1 (5 bases). The germline V and J ends were trimmed by 4 bases and 0 bases, with 5 bases remaining between them. Germline CDR1 is MGHRA and CDR2 is YSYEKL. The length of the CDR3 is 13 residues. The CDR3 loop reads CASSPGSTDTQYF. For the CDR3, the DNA is TGCGCCAGCAGCCCAGGGAGCACAGATACGCAGTATTTT.

The chain uses TRBV11-2 and TRBJ1-1; a possible D gene is TRBD1 (5 bases). Germline V gives CDR1 SGHAT, CDR2 FQNNGV. This CDR3 contains 10 residues. V was trimmed by 10 bases and J by 3 bases, leaving 6 bases between them. CDR3 coding DNA: TGTGCCATAGGGGACACTGAAGCTTTCTTT. This codes for CAIGDTEAFF.

There are a few counts of this clone. The chain uses TRBV11-3 and TRBJ2-7, with D perhaps matching TRBD2 (5 bases). Looked up from germline, CDR1 is SGHNT and CDR2 is YENEEA. The CDR3 totals 14 residues. V was shortened by 1 base and J by 4 bases, with 11 bases between the two germline ends. The DNA for the CDR3 is TGTGCCAGCAGCTTAGGAACGGGCGGGTACGAGCAGTACTTC. Protein sequence: CASSLGTGGYEQYF.

This chain connects TRBV27 to TRBJ1-3; unclear D gene. Looked up from germline, CDR1 is MNHEY and CDR2 is SMNVEV (reference sequence). Trimming took 8 bases from V and 0 from J, leaving 11 bases between them. This CDR3 comprises 14 residues. CDR3 sequence: CASGGSRSGNTIYF. The CDR3, as DNA: TGTGCCAGCGGCGGGAGTCGCTCTGGAAACACCATATATTTT.

J is TRBJ1-6 and V is TRBV2, with TRBD1 matching over 8 bases. This CDR3 spans 14 amino acids. Germline trimming cut 10 bases from V and 4 bases from J; bases unmatched to any gene: 6. CDR1 and CDR2 (germline): SNHLY, FYNNEI. Here the CDR3 reads CAIETGAYNSPLHF. Written as DNA, the CDR3 is TGTGCCATCGAGACAGGGGCATATAATTCACCCCTCCACTTT.

The V gene is TRBV18, the J gene TRBJ1-4; possible D gene TRBD1, 6 bases. The germline V gene encodes CDR1 KGHSH and CDR2 LQKENI. The CDR3 has 14 amino acids. V lost 3 bases to trimming and J lost 7 bases, with 12 bases between them. The CDR3: CASSPQGSREKLFF. CDR3 DNA: TGTGCCAGCTCACCCCAGGGGAGTCGTGAAAAACTGTTTTTT.

V and J are TRBV15 and TRBJ2-1; TRBD2 might be the D (7 bases). V lost 0 bases to trimming and J lost 3 bases, with 15 bases between them. The CDR3 totals 17 residues. Germline lookup yields CDR1 LNHNV and CDR2 YYDKDF (reference sequence). The CDR3 bases are TGTGCCACCAGCAGAGATCTGGCGGGGGCGGTCTACAATGAGCAGTTCTTC. Residues: CATSRDLAGAVYNEQFF.

The J gene is TRBJ1-5, the V gene TRBV19; 7 bases are a match to TRBD1. The ends lost 7 bases at V and 0 bases at J; junction bases unmatched: 12. This CDR3 is built from 17 residues. CDR1 is LNHDA, CDR2 SQIVND, per germline (reference sequence). In nucleotides, the CDR3 is TGTGCCAGTAATGCCGGGACAGATCCCTATAGCAATCAGCCCCAGCATTTT. Amino acids: CASNAGTDPYSNQPQHF.

This chain joins TRBV3-1 (or the pseudogene TRBV3-2) and TRBJ1-2; tentatively, D is TRBD1 (5 bases). V lost 0 bases, J lost 7 bases, and 21 bases lay in between. The CDR3 has 17 residues. Germline values: CDR1 LGHDT, CDR2 YNNKEL (reference sequence). The CDR3 nucleotides read TGTGCCAGCAGCCAAGATATGCGGGGGATTGGAGTGAGTGGCTACACCTTC. This gives the protein CASSQDMRGIGVSGYTF.

The gene calls are TRBV12-5 and TRBJ2-7; D may be TRBD1 (5 bases). CDR1 is LGHNT, CDR2 FRNRAP, per germline. The CDR3 contains 13 residues. V lost 2 bases, J lost 5 bases, and 10 bases lay in between. CDR3 amino acids: CASGLSSGNEQYF. DNA of the CDR3: TGTGCTAGTGGTTTGTCCTCAGGGAACGAGCAGTACTTC.

The chain combines TRBV10-3 with TRBJ2-7; D unresolved. The V gene's germline CDR1 is ENHRY and CDR2 SYGVKD. Trimming cost V 6 bases and J 3 bases, with 6 bases left between them. CDR3 length equals 11 residues. CDR3 sequence (DNA): TGTGCCATCAGGGACGGCTACGAGCAGTACTTC. This translates into CAIRDGYEQYF.

The chain carries TRBV4-3 and TRBJ1-4; TRBD1 matches 10 bases. Trimming at V came to 0 bases and at J to 7 bases, leaving 8 bases not matched to a gene. The CDR3 sequence is 17 residues long. The germline gives CDR1 LGHNA, CDR2 YSLEER. The CDR3 here is CASSQDLVTGGSEKLFF. CDR3 DNA: TGCGCCAGCAGCCAAGACCTGGTGACAGGGGGCAGTGAAAAACTGTTTTTT.

This chain uses TRBV18 with TRBJ1-2; D ambiguous. The CDR3 length is 14 residues. Germline CDR1 is KGHSH and CDR2 is LQKENI. The V and J ends lost 2 bases and 0 bases respectively, with 7 bases between them. In DNA form, the CDR3 reads TGTGCCAGCTCACCAGAGGGTTCTAACTATGGCTACACCTTC. Its translation is CASSPEGSNYGYTF.

This clone was found a few times. The chain couples TRBV6-1 to TRBJ1-1; D gene uncertain. From germline, CDR1 is MNHNS and CDR2 SASEGT. The germline V and J ends were trimmed by 6 bases and 10 bases, with 12 bases remaining between them. This CDR3 has 11 residues. The CDR3 reads CASSLDPGAFF. CDR3 DNA sequence: TGTGCCAGCAGCCTCGACCCTGGAGCTTTCTTT.

The chain uses TRBV29-1 and TRBJ1-1; 10 nucleotides line up with TRBD1. The CDR3 loop spans 16 amino acids. In germline, CDR1 is SQVTM, CDR2 ANQGSEA. The trim removed 5 bases at V and 0 bases at J, leaving 9 bases unmatched. The CDR3 DNA follows: TGCAGCGTTTTAGTTGAGGGACAGGGGATGAACACTGAAGCTTTCTTT. Translation: CSVLVEGQGMNTEAFF.

In its sample, this clone was seen once. This chain links TRBV9 with TRBJ2-2; D is ambiguous. Per the germline V gene, CDR1 is SGDLS and CDR2 is YYNGEE. The CDR3 covers 13 residues. Trimming shortened V by 3 bases and J by 4 bases, and 7 bases separated the two germline ends. In DNA, the CDR3 is TGTGCCAGCAGCGAGGGCTTCACCGGGGAGCTGTTTTTT. Translated, it gives CASSEGFTGELFF. The entire variable domain, with the rest obtained from reference TRBV9 and TRBJ2-2, is as follows: DSGVTQTPKHLITATGQRVTLRCSPRSGDLSVYWYQQSLDQGLQFLIQYYNGEERAKGNILERFSAQQFPDLHSELNLSSLELGDSALYFCASSEGFTGELFFGEGSRLTVL.